This T cell receptor (beta chain) was sequenced during a study of neoadjuvant anti-PD-1 for oral cavity cancer. The CDR3 is 15 amino acids. CDR1 and CDR2 (germline): SSHAT, FNYEAQ (reference sequence). Between the trimmed V and J ends, which lost 5 bases and 1 base, there was a span of 12 bases. Measured with immunoSEQ multiplex PCR; TCRdb has only the in-frame clones, and not every one. The sample lists about 14,000 clones, 60% to 65% occurring once. The input for sequencing was PBMCs, taken before nivolumab (anti-PD-1) treatment. The V and J genes are TRBV7-7 and TRBJ1-3; the D gene is possibly TRBD1 (6 bases). This TCR was sampled from a person between 35 and 79 years old with oral cavity squamous cell carcinoma. The CDR3 DNA reads TGTGCCAGCAGCCCGCTCAGGGGATCTGGAAACACCATATATTTT. Protein sequence: CASSPLRGSGNTIYF.